The clone carrying this T cell receptor beta chain occurred many times. Its antigen is still unknown. This sample is part of a study of CD8 T cells in ankylosing spondylitis. Findings and limits, study-wide: Peripheral blood held disease-linked clones only at relatively low frequency, and these were CD8+. Existing reports had already noted some motif variants in reactive arthritis synovial fluid and blood. Reported data indicate significant enrichment of disease-linked clones within matched ankylosing spondylitis synovial fluid. Eight highly homologous variants made up a TCR beta motif, and this motif appeared characteristic of ankylosing spondylitis blood.

The CDR3 totals 14 residues. The V gene's germline CDR1 is MNHEY and CDR2 SVGEGT. Trimming left V 3 bases short and J 7 bases short, with 13 bases between. One entry per CDR3 protein results from TCRdb running MiXCR on the 5' RACE reads. The sample shows about 220,000 distinct CDR3 sequences, 5.5% to 7.5% of them seen only once. J is TRBJ1-5 and V is TRBV6-2 or TRBV6-3; D may be TRBD1 (6 bases). The sample taken for sequencing was blood, either unsorted or a sorted T cell fraction (not recorded which). The sequence was obtained from a male donor with ankylosing spondylitis. The CDR3 DNA reads as TGTGCCAGCAGTTATTCGGGGGGCCGGCAGCCCCAGCATTTT. It codes for CASSYSGGRQPQHF.